This T cell receptor beta chain is from a study of blood T cell repertoires in COVID-19. Repertoires were generated with immunoSEQ multiplex PCR, while TCRdb's copy carries only in-frame clones and drops some. The sample has 50,000 to 65,000 clones; 75% to 90% are singletons. J gave up 1 base and V 4 bases, and 3 bases lay outside the gene matches. This CDR3 comprises 15 residues. Germline-derived CDR1 and CDR2 are LNHDA and SQIVND (reference sequence). V gene TRBV19 combines with J gene TRBJ2-3; TRBD2 aligns across 9 bases. The sample comprised peripheral blood. This clonotype was obtained from a human donor in a cohort sampled during active COVID-19. The CDR3 DNA sequence: TGTGCCAGTAGTAGGCGGGAGGGCGGCACAGATACGCAGTATTTT. It specifies CASSRREGGTDTQYF.